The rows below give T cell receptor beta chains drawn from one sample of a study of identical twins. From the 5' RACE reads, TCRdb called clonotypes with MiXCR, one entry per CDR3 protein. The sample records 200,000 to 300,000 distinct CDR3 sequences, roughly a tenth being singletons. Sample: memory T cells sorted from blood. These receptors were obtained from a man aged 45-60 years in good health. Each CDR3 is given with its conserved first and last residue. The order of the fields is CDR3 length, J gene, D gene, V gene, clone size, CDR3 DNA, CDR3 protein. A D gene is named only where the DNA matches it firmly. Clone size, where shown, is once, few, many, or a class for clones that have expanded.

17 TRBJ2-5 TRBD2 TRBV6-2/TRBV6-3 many TGTGCCAGCAGCCGAGGGACTAGCGGGAGCCGCCAAGAGACCCAGTACTTC CASSRGTSGSRQETQYF
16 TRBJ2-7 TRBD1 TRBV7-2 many TGTGCCAGCAGCTTAGTTGCGGGACAGGGTCGGCACGAGCAGTACTTC CASSLVAGQGRHEQYF
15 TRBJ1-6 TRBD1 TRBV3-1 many TGTGCCAGCAGCCAAACGACAGGGGGTTATTCACCCCTCCACTTT CASSQTTGGYSPLHF
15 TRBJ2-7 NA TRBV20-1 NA TGCAGTGCTAGATTGGAGGGCCGAGTTTCGTACGAGCAGTACTTC CSARLEGRVSYEQYF
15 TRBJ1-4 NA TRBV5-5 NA TGTGCCAGCAGCCTCTGGCGGGAATCTAATGAAAAACTGTTTTTT CASSLWRESNEKLFF
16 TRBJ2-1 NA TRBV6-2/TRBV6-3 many TGTGCCAGCAGTTACTCGTCTGACGGCTCCTACAATGAGCAGTTCTTC CASSYSSDGSYNEQFF
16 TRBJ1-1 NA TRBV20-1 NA TGCAGTGCTAGAGAGAGGGGCGGGGGGCGCGACACTGAAGCTTTCTTT CSARERGGGRDTEAFF
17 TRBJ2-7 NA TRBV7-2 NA TGTGCCAGCAGCTTAGCACTCGGGTCGGCTAGGCCCTACGAGCAGTACTTC CASSLALGSARPYEQYF
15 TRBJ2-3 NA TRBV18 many TGTGCCAGCTCGCAAAACAGTGCTAGCACAGATACGCAGTATTTT CASSQNSASTDTQYF
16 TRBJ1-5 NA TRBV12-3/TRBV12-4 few TGTGCCAGCAGCCGACAAGCTGGCAGGGGCAATCAGCCCCAGCATTTT CASSRQAGRGNQPQHF
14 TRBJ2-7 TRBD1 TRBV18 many TGTGCCAGCTCGTACCGGGACAGGGGTTACGAGCAGTACTTC CASSYRDRGYEQYF
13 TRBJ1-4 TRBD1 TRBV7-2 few TGTGCCAGCAGCCGGACAGGATCTGAAAAACTGTTTTTT CASSRTGSEKLFF
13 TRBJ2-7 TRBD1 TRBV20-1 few TGCAGTGCATACTGGGCAGGGGGCCGCGAGCAGTACTTC CSAYWAGGREQYF
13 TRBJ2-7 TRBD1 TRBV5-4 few TGTGCCAGCAGTGGCGGACAGGGCTACGAGCAGTACTTC CASSGGQGYEQYF
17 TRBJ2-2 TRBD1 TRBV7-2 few TGTGCCAGCAGCTTAGTACCGCAGGGGGCGAACACCGGGGAGCTGTTTTTT CASSLVPQGANTGELFF
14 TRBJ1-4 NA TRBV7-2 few TGTGCCAGCAGCTTACGAATTACTAATGAAAAACTGTTTTTT CASSLRITNEKLFF
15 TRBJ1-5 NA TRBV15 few TGTGCCACCAGCAGAGAGCCGACAGGCAATCAGCCCCAGCATTTT CATSREPTGNQPQHF
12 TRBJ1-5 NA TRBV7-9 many TGTGCCAGCAGCTTAGTGAATCAGCCCCAGCATTTT CASSLVNQPQHF
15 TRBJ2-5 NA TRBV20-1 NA TGCAGTGCTAGAGATCATAGAAAACGGAAAGAGACCCAGTACTTC CSARDHRKRKETQYF
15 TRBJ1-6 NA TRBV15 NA TGTGCCACCAGCAGAGATCAGGCAGCTTATTCACCCCTCCACTTT CATSRDQAAYSPLHF
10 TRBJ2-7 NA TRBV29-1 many TGCAGCGTCGCTGACAGAGGAGAGTACTTC CSVADRGEYF
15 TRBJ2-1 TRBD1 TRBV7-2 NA TGTGCCAGCAGCTTAGAGGACAGGGGTTGGAATGAGCAGTTCTTC CASSLEDRGWNEQFF
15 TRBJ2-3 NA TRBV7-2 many TGTGCCAGCAGCTTAGTCTCAGGACCAATAGATACGCAGTATTTT CASSLVSGPIDTQYF
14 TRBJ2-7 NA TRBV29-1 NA TGCAGCGTCGAGGGCAGGGGCGGCTCCTACGAGCAGTACTTC CSVEGRGGSYEQYF
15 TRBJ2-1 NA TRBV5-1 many TGCGCCAGCAGCTTGGGGCGGCTAGAGAACAATGAGCAGTTCTTC CASSLGRLENNEQFF
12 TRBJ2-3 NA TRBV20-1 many TGCAGTGCTAGACAGACCACAGATACGCAGTATTTT CSARQTTDTQYF
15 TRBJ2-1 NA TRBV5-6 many TGTGCCAGCAGCTCGTTAGAGCCACTAGTCACTGAGCAGTTCTTC CASSSLEPLVTEQFF
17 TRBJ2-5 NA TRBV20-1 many TGCAGTGCTAGACCCAGCTCGCTCAGGGCCGCCAGGGAGACCCAGTACTTC CSARPSSLRAARETQYF
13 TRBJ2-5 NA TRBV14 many TGTGCCAGCAGCATGGGACCAGTGGAGACCCAGTACTTC CASSMGPVETQYF
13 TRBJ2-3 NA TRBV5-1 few TGCGCCAGCAGCTGGGAGAGCACAGATACGCAGTATTTT CASSWESTDTQYF
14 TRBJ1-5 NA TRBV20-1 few TGCAGTGCTAGTGGGGGACGGGGAAATCAGCCCCAGCATTTT CSASGGRGNQPQHF
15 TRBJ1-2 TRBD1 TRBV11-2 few TGTGCCAGCAGCCTCGACCGGACAGGGGGCGGCGGCTACACCTTC CASSLDRTGGGGYTF
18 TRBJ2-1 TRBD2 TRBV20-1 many TGCAGTGCTAGAGACTTCCTCGTAGCGGGCAGCTCCTACAATGAGCAGTTCTTC CSARDFLVAGSSYNEQFF